This T cell receptor beta chain was recorded in a study of cytomegalovirus exposure and HLA in healthy donors (dated by TCRdb to 2016 to 2017). Turning to the overall study: An earlier analysis of approximately 640 of the donors reported approximately 290 Gb of sequence data and 100 million to 130 million unique TCR beta sequences from about 179 million T cells. Using immunosequencing, the study profiled T cell repertoires from 500 to 800 subjects and related those repertoires to cytomegalovirus serostatus. All discovery cohort repertoires had been generated on a single sequencing platform. In the later analysis, no new phenotypic data were used to find candidate immune exposures; instead, reliance was placed on TCR beta sequences and their occurrence across donors. Of the 300 to 500 genotyped donors, 70% to 90% were placed in the genetic ancestry cluster associated with self-reported Caucasian donors. HLA typing included class I and class II loci at four-digit resolution. A handful of DR-DQ haplotypes were treated as single units for association and clustering because of strong linkage in the cohort. In addition to the first cohort of around 670 subjects, a separate validation cohort of 120 different subjects was used. Genome-wide SNP genotypes for about 60% of the roughly 700 donors were used in a later genetic analysis, which treated that subset as a discovery cohort. Typing coverage varied by locus: roughly 629-630 donors for A, B, C, DRB1 and DQB1; some 520 for DQA1; about 570 for DPA1; roughly 470 for DPB1. To predict cytomegalovirus infection status, the study combined high-throughput TCR immunosequencing, statistical association of individual TCRs with disease status, and machine learning. Roughly 300 gigabases of sequencing data and around 85 million unique TCR sequences made up an early release that covered 500 to 700 HLA-typed donors. Donor age, sex, ethnicity and CMV serostatus were collected together with the repertoire data. To decide whether each TCR beta V gene segment behaved as functional or pseudogenic, an earlier analysis of approximately 620 of the donors relied on high-throughput TCR beta sequencing. Among approximately 370 genotyped donors of the cohort, an average of around 250,000 unique TCR beta nucleotide sequences was sequenced per donor, of which about 20% were non-productive. The study aimed to test whether cataloging public T cell receptors could reveal signatures of past pathogen exposure. In a later analysis, previously published TCR beta repertoires from 550 to 750 donors were re-analyzed and high-resolution HLA genotyping was added so that TCR occurrence patterns could be studied.

The V end loses 2 bases and the J end loses 6 bases, and a stretch of 11 bases separates them. The CDR3 measures 13 amino acids from cysteine to phenylalanine. The DNA shown is the 39-base CDR3, in frame from base 1. Based on the germline V gene, the CDR1 and CDR2 sequences are SGHRS and YFSETQ. On this clone itself: Its antigen is not yet known. No quality values exist for individual bases; no much larger clone is one base distant.

The cohort consisted of 666 healthy bone marrow donors. All cohort members were sampled while nominally healthy, although unrecorded immune exposures were likely present. The donor was CMV seropositive and belonged to the group of 270 or so seropositive cohort members. A peripheral blood sample was collected from each donor, and TCR beta sequencing was performed on peripheral blood mononuclear cells. Genomic DNA was extracted from the blood cell samples with the Qiagen DNeasy Blood Extraction Kit. Library preparation employed the immunoSEQ multiplex PCR assay. The multiplex PCR relied on a mix of 60 forward primers for TCR Vbeta segments and 13 reverse primers for TCR Jbeta segments. The CDR3 region of rearranged TCR beta genes was amplified from genomic DNA by a multiplex PCR assay. On the Illumina HiSeq System, the amplified TCR beta libraries were sequenced as 87-base-pair reads. The paper's processing steps were these. Across the 600 to 700 repertoires, a later analysis counted roughly 77 million unique TCR beta chains, around 11 million of which were shared by at least two donors. A nearest-neighbor algorithm error-corrected the raw reads and collapsed the reads into unique sequences, merging closely related sequences to remove PCR and sequencing errors. CDR3 sequences were aligned to IMGT reference sequences to assign V, D and J gene segments. Each retained sequence needed at least a six-nucleotide match to both a V gene segment and a J gene segment. A rearrangement counted as productive if the CDR3 had no stop codons and remained in frame with V and J, and every other rearrangement counted as non-productive. CDR3 was defined according to IMGT convention as the region running from the second conserved V-encoded cysteine to the conserved J-encoded phenylalanine. In an earlier analysis of just under 600 of the donors, sequences lacking an unambiguous match to a single V gene segment were excluded. An earlier analysis of a few hundred of the donors classified V segments as functional when productive rearrangements were above 56.7% and as segregating when the standard deviation between donors was above 5%. To diagnose cytomegalovirus status from the catalog of TCR beta chain sequences, a statistical classification framework was built. In a later analysis, TCR nucleotide sequences were compared against IMGT/GENE-DB human TR gene sequences so that V and J genes could be assigned. A later analysis assigned CDR3 sequences and most-parsimonious VDJ recombination scenarios with the TCRdist pipeline. In a later analysis, each TCR beta chain was defined by its CDR3 amino acid sequence together with its V-gene family, and reads lacking a unique V-gene family were excluded. To address suspected cross-contamination and a sequencing artifact, a later analysis removed 592 highly shared, low-generation-probability nucleotide sequences. In a later analysis, a clonal expansion index was calculated for each public chain from normalized within-repertoire ranks of inferred template counts. Generation probabilities in a later analysis came from a VDJ recombination model fitted to out-of-frame rearrangements, and those results were checked against IGoR. In a later analysis, hypergeometric tests were used to score TCR-TCR, TCR-HLA and TCR-CMV co-occurrence, with a repertoire-size bias correction applied to TCR pairs. To estimate false discovery rates, a later analysis permuted the HLA or CMV assignments 20 times. A later analysis grouped co-occurring TCRs with DBSCAN, adding TCRdist sequence similarity when clustering within HLA-allele-positive subsets. For co-occurrence clustering, repertoires with fewer than 30,000 or more than 120,000 public chains were excluded, along with 5 or 6 repertoires with anomalous nucleotide sharing. The table comes from immuneACCESS by way of TCRdb, which keeps in-frame sequences with V and J called. Part of the clones is missing from these tables; in studies checked, under half for an unresolved V gene and the rest for unknown reasons. V and J calls and clone size follow that table, whereas D and trimming were derived from the DNA. Across this sample there are about 110,000 clones, with approximately 70% seen only once. In total, the top ten clones hold roughly 5.5% of the sample.

General conclusions and limits of the study: A cluster of highly shared sequence variants was judged likely to be a technical artifact of the sequencing pipeline. Three of the identified cytomegalovirus-associated TCR beta chains were confirmed in vitro to be specific for cytomegalovirus antigens. The classifier was reported to diagnose cytomegalovirus status with high specificity and sensitivity in both the original cohort and the validation cohort. In a later genetic analysis, a missense DCLRE1C variant was associated with V-gene and J-gene trimming of TCR beta chains, and the association was replicated in an independent cohort. It was suggested by the authors that the approach could potentially be generalized to other disease states and immunological phenotypes. Linkage disequilibrium might explain the correlated functional status among segregating V segments, but an unknown experimental factor could not be ruled out. A further reported finding was that TCR beta sequences accurately predicted the HLA-A and HLA-B alleles for most subjects in the first cohort. Assigning TCR associations to individual alleles was difficult when HLA alleles, especially DR and DQ, strongly co-occurred. Compared with equally common non-associated chains, HLA-associated TCR beta chains in a later analysis were more clonally expanded and had lower generation probabilities. In a later analysis, the rate of TCR association differed among HLA loci, with DRB1 alleles having the most associated TCRs and HLA-C alleles having the fewest. In the study, around 150 TCR beta chains were listed as associated with cytomegalovirus. Most TCR sequences were observed very rarely across donors, whereas some public TCRs were present in many individuals. At a false discovery rate of 0.05, a later analysis linked about 17,000 TCR beta sequences to specific HLA alleles. An earlier analysis of 450 to 750 of the donors showed that most TCR beta V segments appeared in productive rearrangements either about 90% or about 30% of the time, which broadly matched IMGT annotations. Because HLA typing was missing for some donors at each locus, association tests included only the typed subset. According to a later analysis, parvovirus B19, influenza, CMV and Epstein-Barr virus appeared linked to several top co-occurrence clusters. The only immune exposure information available for the cohort was CMV serostatus. Some IMGT-functional V segments, including TRBV6-2 and TRBV6-3, could not be distinguished by the 87-base-pair reads and were therefore excluded. Sequencing depth was assumed to be roughly uniform across donors in the presence/absence analyses, though that assumption may not hold. Because counts were too low, seventeen rarely observed V segments, including chromosome 9 orphons, were left out of the earlier analysis of 500 to 650 of the donors. The cohort was sequenced for TCR beta chains only, and without alpha or paired-chain data the features that could be detected were limited. A later genetic analysis reported fewer N-insertions in productive TCRs among donors in an Asian-associated ancestry cluster than the roughly 670-donor mean. A later analysis found that most CMV-associated TCR beta chains appeared HLA-restricted, with HLA associations seemingly driven largely by CMV exposure.

The sequenced sample was PBMCs. The receptor's source is a woman in her 70s in good health and CMV-seropositive. Recombination linked TRBV5-1 to TRBJ1-1; the D gene is perhaps TRBD1, from 5 matching bases. The CDR3 protein is CASSLGATAEAFF. Here is the DNA: TGCGCCAGCAGCTTAGGGGCGACTGCTGAAGCTTTCTTT.